A single sample is the source of the 17 T cell receptor beta chains below, sequenced in a study of shared clonotypes between healthy human individuals. The protocol was immunoSEQ multiplex PCR, while the TCRdb copy is restricted to in-frame clones and leaves out a portion. The sample lists around 1.5 million clones, 98% occurring once. The sample taken for sequencing was naive CD4+ T cells sorted from blood. Sample subset: CD45RA+ positively selected. The receptors come from a man aged 30-40 years in good health.

The rearrangement uses TRBV25-1 and TRBJ2-1, with 10 positions matching TRBD1. The length of the CDR3 is 14 residues. V lost 9 bases, J lost 6 bases, and 8 bases stayed unmatched. Germline CDR1 and CDR2: MGHDK and SYGVNS. CDR3: CASMTGGRFNEQFF. CDR3 DNA sequence: TGTGCCAGTATGACAGGGGGCAGATTCAATGAGCAGTTCTTC.

V usage is TRBV2 and J usage is TRBJ1-1; 8 bases align to TRBD1. Unmatched junction bases numbered 2, after V lost 7 bases and J lost 1 base. CDR1 is SNHLY, CDR2 FYNNEI, per germline. The CDR3 is 13 amino acids. CDR3 in amino acids: CASKGQGNTEAFF. In DNA form, the CDR3 reads TGTGCCAGCAAAGGACAGGGGAACACTGAAGCTTTCTTT. Combining the CDR3 with reference TRBV2 and TRBJ1-1 gives the whole variable domain EPEVTQTPSHQVTQMGQEVILRCVPISNHLYFYWYRQILGQKVEFLVSFYNNEISEKSEIFDDQFSVERPDGSNFTLKIRSTKLEDSAMYFCASKGQGNTEAFFGQGTRLTVV.

This sequence joins TRBV11-2 and TRBJ2-7; 9 positions match TRBD1. The CDR3 runs 17 residues. After removal of 2 bases from V and 1 base from J, the junction contained 9 bases not matched to a gene. Per germline, CDR1 SGHAT and CDR2 FQNNGV. This CDR3 is CASSLMSGQGRSYEQYF. CDR3 in DNA: TGTGCCAGCAGCTTAATGTCGGGACAGGGAAGGTCCTACGAGCAGTACTTC. Full variable domain (missing parts from reference TRBV11-2 and TRBJ2-7): EAGVAQSPRYKIIEKRQSVAFWCNPISGHATLYWYQQILGQGPKLLIQFQNNGVVDDSQLPKDRFSAERLKGVDSTLKIQPAKLEDSAVYLCASSLMSGQGRSYEQYFGPGTRLTVT.

The J gene is TRBJ2-7, the V gene TRBV14; D might be TRBD1 (6 bases). CDR3 length equals 13 residues. V dropped 4 bases and J dropped 5 bases, with 12 bases sitting between them. Germline loops: CDR1 SGHDN, CDR2 FVKESK. CDR3 amino acids: CASSLIRGHEQYF. The CDR3 DNA sequence: TGTGCCAGCAGCCTCATCAGGGGACACGAGCAGTACTTC.

The genes are TRBV5-5 and TRBJ2-5; D is uncertain. Germline V gene sequence: CDR1 SGHKS, CDR2 YYEKEE (reference sequence). The CDR3 runs to 12 residues. V dropped 4 bases and J dropped 5 bases, with 9 bases sitting between them. In nucleotides, the CDR3 is TGTGCCAGCAGCCCCTCCTTGGAGACCCAGTACTTC. Amino acid sequence: CASSPSLETQYF.

The rearrangement joins TRBV5-4 to TRBJ2-3; D unclear. CDR1 SGHNT and CDR2 YYREEE come from the germline V gene (reference sequence). The CDR3 runs 14 residues. Trimming cost V 2 bases and J 2 bases, with 9 bases left between them. DNA for the CDR3: TGTGCCAGCAGCTTCCAGACCCACACAGATACGCAGTATTTT. This translates into CASSFQTHTDTQYF.

V usage is TRBV27 and J usage is TRBJ1-5; possible D gene TRBD1, 6 bases. In germline, CDR1 is MNHEY, CDR2 SMNVEV (reference sequence). Deletions cut 1 base from V and 7 bases from J, with 14 bases between. The CDR3 runs 15 residues. CDR3 bases: TGTGCCAGCAGTTTATATCAGGGGCTCGGACAGCCCCAGCATTTT. Protein: CASSLYQGLGQPQHF.

The gene calls are TRBV27 and TRBJ2-1; the match to TRBD2 covers 10 bases. The length of the CDR3 is 16 residues. J lost 14 bases, V lost 5 bases, and 18 bases had no gene match. The germline CDR1 and CDR2 sequences are MNHEY and SMNVEV (reference sequence). CDR3 in amino acids: CASSPSGLAGDSTEFF. The CDR3 nucleotides read TGTGCCAGCAGTCCCTCCGGGCTAGCGGGAGATAGTACGGAGTTCTTC.

This clone was recorded only once. This CDR3 reads CASSPGVTSYNEQFF. In nucleotides, the CDR3 is TGTGCCAGCTCACCTGGGGTGACTTCCTACAATGAGCAGTTCTTC. V is TRBV18 and J is TRBJ2-1; D is uncertain. V lost 3 bases and J 1 base, leaving 10 bases between the germline ends. Germline lookup yields CDR1 KGHSH and CDR2 LQKENI. This CDR3 spans 15 amino acids.

This clone was detected only a few times. The chain employs TRBV5-1 and TRBJ1-1, with D uncertain. The germline CDR1 and CDR2 sequences are SGHRS and YFSETQ. The CDR3 length is 13 residues. The ends were cut back, 7 bases at V and 0 bases at J, with 10 bases in the middle. The CDR3 loop reads CASGSQMNTEAFF. The DNA for the CDR3 is TGCGCCAGCGGATCACAAATGAACACTGAAGCTTTCTTT. The full variable domain, with the rest looked up from reference TRBV5-1 and TRBJ1-1, is KAGVTQTPRYLIKTRGQQVTLSCSPISGHRSVSWYQQTPGQGLQFLFEYFSETQRNKGNFPGRFSGRQFSNSRSEMNVSTLELGDSALYLCASGSQMNTEAFFGQGTRLTVV.

This sequence joins TRBV5-4 and TRBJ2-6; TRBD2 aligns across 11 bases. V was clipped by 2 bases and J by 4 bases; unmatched bases: 11. Germline-derived CDR1 and CDR2 are SGHNT and YYREEE (reference sequence). There are 19 residues in the CDR3. The DNA of the CDR3 is TGTGCCAGCAGCTTTACACTAGCGGGAGTTACTATGGGGGCCAACGTCCTGACTTTC. The encoded protein is CASSFTLAGVTMGANVLTF.

The rearrangement links TRBV18 to TRBJ1-4; D is unresolved. Trimming stripped 1 base from V and 8 bases from J, with 14 bases between. Germline lookup yields CDR1 KGHSH and CDR2 LQKENI. This CDR3 spans 15 amino acids. DNA of the CDR3: TGTGCCAGCTCACCACTACGGACGGAGACGGAAAAACTGTTTTTT. It encodes CASSPLRTETEKLFF.

The genes are TRBV6-1 and TRBJ1-5, with D possibly being TRBD1 (5 bases). V was clipped by 6 bases and J by 4 bases, with 10 bases between them. This CDR3 has 13 residues. CDR1 and CDR2 (germline): MNHNS, SASEGT. DNA of the CDR3: TGTGCCAGCAGGGCAGGGTGGAATCAGCCCCAGCATTTT. The encoded protein is CASRAGWNQPQHF.

The chain is built from TRBV29-1 and TRBJ2-1, with 8 bases aligning to TRBD2. After removal of 8 bases from V and 2 bases from J, the junction contained 2 bases not matched to a gene. Germline V CDR1 and CDR2: SQVTM, ANQGSEA. The CDR3 sequence is 12 residues long. The CDR3 coding sequence is TGCAGCTCCGGGAGGGCCTACAATGAGCAGTTCTTC. Amino acids: CSSGRAYNEQFF.

This rearrangement joins TRBV7-3 to TRBJ2-1; 7 positions match TRBD2. Trimming at V came to 1 base and at J to 9 bases, leaving 3 bases not matched to a gene. The CDR3 spans 13 residues. Germline assignment: CDR1 SGHTA and CDR2 FQGTGA. The CDR3 here is CASSLMSSGEQFF. The CDR3 nucleotides read TGTGCCAGCAGCTTAATGTCTAGCGGTGAGCAGTTCTTC.

The chain couples TRBV28 to TRBJ2-7; possible D gene TRBD1, 5 bases. CDR1 is MDHEN and CDR2 is SYDVKM in the germline V gene. V gave up 9 bases and J gave up 1 base, with 19 bases separating them. This CDR3 has 15 amino acids. The CDR3 is CASRPSGIESYEQYF. CDR3 DNA: TGTGCCAGTCGGCCGTCAGGGATCGAATCCTACGAGCAGTACTTC.

The chain is built from TRBV2 and TRBJ1-1, with 9 bases aligning to TRBD1. V shed 8 bases, J shed 7 bases, and the junction held 5 bases outside the gene matches. This CDR3 spans 12 amino acids. Per the germline V gene, CDR1 is SNHLY and CDR2 is FYNNEI. The CDR3 spells CASGTGKVEAFF. CDR3 coding DNA: TGTGCCAGCGGGACAGGGAAGGTTGAAGCTTTCTTT.